The 5 T cell receptor beta chains below all came from one sample that was sequenced in a study of CD8 T cells in ankylosing spondylitis. Study-wide results and limits: Among TCR beta sequences, a motif of eight highly homologous variants appeared characteristic of ankylosing spondylitis blood.

Antigens for these TCRs are unknown. TCRdb passed the 5' RACE reads through MiXCR, listing each CDR3 protein once. The table lists about 450,000 distinct CDR3 sequences, roughly a quarter of them singletons, with 0.85% to 1% in the top ten. The sequenced sample consisted of blood, either unsorted or a sorted T cell fraction (not recorded which). The receptors were gathered from a male donor with ankylosing spondylitis.

This clonotype was seen a few times. The chain links TRBV2 to TRBJ1-4, with no clear D. Germline-derived CDR1 and CDR2 are SNHLY and FYNNEI. The CDR3 consists of 15 residues. Trimming took off 3 bases at V and 3 bases at J, with 11 bases between the two ends. The CDR3 DNA follows: TGTGCCAGCAGTGACCGCCGTTCTTCTAATGAAAAACTGTTTTTT. Encoded protein: CASSDRRSSNEKLFF.

The chain joins TRBV10-2 to TRBJ1-5, with a possible D match to TRBD1 (6 bases). V lost 5 bases and J 2 bases, leaving 7 bases between the germline ends. The CDR3 loop spans 13 amino acids. Looked up from germline, CDR1 is WSHSY and CDR2 is SAAADI. The CDR3 sequence is CASSRTGNQPQHF. The CDR3 nucleotides read TGCGCCAGCAGTAGGACAGGCAATCAGCCCCAGCATTTT.

This clonotype was observed many times. The chain couples TRBV3-1 to TRBJ2-3; possibly TRBD2 for D (5 bases). The CDR3 length is 12 residues. CDR1 LGHDT and CDR2 YNNKEL come from the germline V gene (reference sequence). Deletions cut 6 bases from V and 5 bases from J, with 9 bases between. This CDR3 is CASSLARDTQYF. The CDR3 DNA reads as TGTGCCAGCAGTCTAGCAAGAGATACGCAGTATTTT.

In regard to this clonotype: At one end the junction does not follow the germline gene, possibly because of a read error. CDR3 sequence (DNA): TGTGCCAGCAGCCCTCAGGGACAGGGAAGGGTCGCCTTC. Its translation: CASSPQGQGRVAF. This rearrangement joins TRBV12-3 or TRBV12-4 to TRBJ1-2; the match to TRBD1 covers 9 bases. The CDR3 totals 13 residues.

The chain combines TRBV7-9 with TRBJ2-1, with 10 bases that match TRBD1. V shed 5 bases and J 5 bases; nucleotides not matched to a gene: 6. Germline assignment: CDR1 SEHNR and CDR2 FQNEAQ (reference sequence). The CDR3 spans 15 residues. The CDR3 DNA reads as TGTGCCAGCAGCCGTGGGACAGGGGAGGACAATGAGCAGTTCTTC. This sequence encodes CASSRGTGEDNEQFF. The variable domain in full, with the rest retrieved from reference TRBV7-9 and TRBJ2-1, is DTGVSQNPRHKITKRGQNVTFRCDPISEHNRLYWYRQTLGQGPEFLTYFQNEAQLEKSRLLSDRFSAERPKGSFSTLEIQRTEQGDSAMYLCASSRGTGEDNEQFFGPGTRLTVL.